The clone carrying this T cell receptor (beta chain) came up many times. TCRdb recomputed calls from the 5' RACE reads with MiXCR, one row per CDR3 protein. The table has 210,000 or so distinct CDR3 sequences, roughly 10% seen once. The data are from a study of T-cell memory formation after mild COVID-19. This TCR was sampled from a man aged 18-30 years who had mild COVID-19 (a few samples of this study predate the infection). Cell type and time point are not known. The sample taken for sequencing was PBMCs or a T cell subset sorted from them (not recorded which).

CDR3 nucleotides: TGTGCCAGCAGCTTAGTGGTCCAAGATACGCAGTATTTT. Residues: CASSLVVQDTQYF. The chain uses TRBV11-2 and TRBJ2-3; D is uncertain. V dropped 1 base and J dropped 5 bases, with 7 bases sitting between them. The length of the CDR3 is 13 residues. Germline CDR1 reads SGHAT; CDR2 reads FQNNGV.